Detailed here is one T cell receptor (beta chain). Its antigen is unidentified. This specimen belongs to a study of beta chain features in type 1 diabetes. General study findings and limits: Within the patient group, naive, central memory and Treg TCRB repertoires appeared more similar to each other than within healthy donors.

Isolated RNA was reverse transcribed in full, so expressed TCRB transcripts were sequenced. Deep immunoSEQ sequencing covered naive, central memory and regulatory T cell samples. TCRdb keeps only in-frame clones here, not all; method: immunoSEQ multiplex PCR. The repertoire has about 260,000 clones, 68% of them found once; the top ten carry about 0.05%. The germline CDR1 and CDR2 sequences are GTSNPN and SVGIG (reference sequence). The CDR3 contains 13 residues. V lost 3 bases and J 4 bases, leaving 10 bases between the germline ends. The collection from each donor was one heparinised blood draw averaging approximately 110 mL.

The gene calls are TRBV30 and TRBJ2-1; the D gene is possibly TRBD2 (5 bases). The sequenced sample consisted of naive CD4+ T cells from blood. The receptor was derived from a man aged 30 to 45 in good health. For the CDR3, the DNA is TGTGCCTGGAGAGGACTTAAATACAATGAGCAGTTCTTC. Encoded protein: CAWRGLKYNEQFF.